The 18 T cell receptor beta chains given below trace back to one sample, sequenced in a study of T cell repertoires in aging, cancer and after chemotherapy. TCR beta rearrangements were amplified from peripheral blood genomic DNA. A mixed TRB-A/B primer pool amplified rearranged TRB by multiplex touch-down PCR. TCRdb redid the calling of the multiplex PCR reads with MiXCR, one entry per CDR3 protein. The sample contains a few thousand distinct CDR3 sequences, approximately 40% of which appear only once. Sequencing was performed on blood. The receptor source for this set is a human donor with a blood cancer.

V and J are TRBV19 and TRBJ1-2, with D unresolved. The CDR3 runs to 13 residues. Germline CDR1 is LNHDA and CDR2 is SQIVND (reference sequence). Trimming pared 5 bases from V and 3 bases from J, leaving 10 bases between. CDR3 residues: CASSLRIDYGYTF. The CDR3 DNA reads as TGTGCCAGTAGTCTCAGGATCGACTATGGCTACACCTTC.

The chain combines TRBV30 with TRBJ1-4, with D perhaps TRBD1 (5 bases). The CDR3 loop spans 16 amino acids. The germline gives CDR1 GTSNPN, CDR2 SVGIG (reference sequence). Trimming took 5 bases from V and 2 from J, leaving 18 bases between them. CDR3 region: CAWSWGRLRTNEKLFF. The CDR3 DNA reads as TGTGCCTGGTCCTGGGGACGGCTTCGGACTAATGAAAAACTGTTTTTT. The whole variable domain, filled in from reference TRBV30 and TRBJ1-4, reads SQTIHQWPATLVQPVGSPLSLECTVEGTSNPNLYWYRQAAGRGLQLLFYSVGIGQISSEVPQNLSASRPQDRQFILSSKKLLLSDSGFYLCAWSWGRLRTNEKLFFGSGTQLSVL.

V is TRBV7-9 and J is TRBJ2-1; D is perhaps TRBD1 or TRBD2 (5 bases each). Germline V gene data show CDR1 as SEHNR and CDR2 as FQNEAQ (reference sequence). CDR3 length: 15 amino acids. The V end lost 5 bases, the J end lost 2 bases, and 13 bases lay between the germline ends. The CDR3 region is CASSGGGLTYNEQFF. The CDR3 DNA reads TGTGCCAGCAGCGGGGGTGGGCTTACCTACAATGAGCAGTTCTTC.

This clonotype was seen a handful of times. The chain employs TRBV19 and TRBJ1-6; D is unclear. The CDR3 totals 14 residues. Germline V gene data show CDR1 as LNHDA and CDR2 as SQIVND (reference sequence). V was pared by 7 bases and J by 2 bases, with 9 bases between. The chain's CDR3 is CASKGLTYNSPLHF. The CDR3 bases are TGTGCCAGTAAAGGGTTAACCTATAATTCACCCCTCCACTTT.

The gene calls are TRBV28 and TRBJ1-1; D is unresolved. Germline CDR1 reads MDHEN; CDR2 reads SYDVKM. V was shortened by 3 bases and J by 6 bases, with 8 bases between the two germline ends. This CDR3 has 12 residues. Here the CDR3 DNA reads TGTGCCAGCAGTTTCAGAGGCGCTGAAGCTTTCTTT. Its translation is CASSFRGAEAFF.

In its sample, this clonotype was seen a few times. The V call is TRBV20-1, the J call TRBJ2-5; a weak D match, TRBD1 (6 bases). Trimming left V 6 bases short and J 5 bases short, with 16 bases between. The CDR3 spans 13 residues. Germline values: CDR1 DFQATT, CDR2 SNEGSKA (reference sequence). The DNA of the CDR3 is TGCAGTGCACGCAGGGGTCTTCGGGAGACCCAGTACTTC. Encoded protein: CSARRGLRETQYF.

Relative to its sample, this clonotype is medium-sized. This chain links TRBV28 with TRBJ1-1; no clear D. This CDR3 spans 12 amino acids. Looked up from germline, CDR1 is MDHEN and CDR2 is SYDVKM. Trimming took off 3 bases at V and 5 bases at J, with 7 bases between the two ends. This CDR3 is CASSFEVTEAFF. CDR3 in DNA: TGTGCCAGCAGTTTCGAGGTAACTGAAGCTTTCTTT. The full variable domain, completed using reference TRBV28 and TRBJ1-1, is DVKVTQSSRYLVKRTGEKVFLECVQDMDHENMFWYRQDPGLGLRLIYFSYDVKMKEKGDIPEGYSVSREKKERFSLILESASTNQTSMYLCASSFEVTEAFFGQGTRLTVV.

V gene TRBV6-1 combines with J gene TRBJ2-3, with TRBD2 identical over 11 bases. The length of the CDR3 is 17 residues. In germline, CDR1 is MNHNS, CDR2 SASEGT. The J segment lost 1 base and the V segment lost 6 bases, leaving 9 bases of the junction unmatched. The CDR3 nucleotides read TGTGCCAGCAGCGTCCAAGGGACTAGCGGCGGCACAGATACGCAGTATTTT. It translates to CASSVQGTSGGTDTQYF.

In regard to this clonotype: The junction departs from germline at one end; a sequencing error may be responsible. The V and J genes are TRBV12-3 or TRBV12-4 and TRBJ2-5; 12 bases fit TRBD1. CDR3 length equals 15 residues. The CDR3 protein is CASSVGTGGEETQYF. CDR3 DNA sequence: TGCGCCAGCAGCGTGGGGACAGGGGGCGAAGAGACCCAGTACTTC.

Only a few counts were recorded for this clonotype. This chain joins TRBV12-3 or TRBV12-4 and TRBJ2-2; the D gene is possibly TRBD1 (6 bases). This CDR3 has 16 amino acids. The V and J ends lost 1 base and 0 bases respectively, with 9 bases between them. The CDR3 nucleotides read TGTGCCAGCAGTTTAGGCCAGGGGTCGAACACCGGGGAGCTGTTTTTT. Translation: CASSLGQGSNTGELFF.

The chain uses TRBV29-1 and TRBJ2-2, with TRBD2 as a possible D gene (6 bases). This CDR3 contains 14 residues. Germline assignment: CDR1 SQVTM and CDR2 ANQGSEA. Deletions cut 4 bases from V and 2 bases from J, with 11 bases between. CDR3 in DNA: TGCAGCGTTGTCCCCGGGGGAAACACCGGGGAGCTGTTTTTT. Its translation: CSVVPGGNTGELFF.

The chain uses TRBV19 and TRBJ2-7, with no clear D. V lost 3 bases to trimming and J lost 7 bases, with 16 bases between them. This CDR3 spans 14 amino acids. The V gene's germline CDR1 is LNHDA and CDR2 SQIVND (reference sequence). The CDR3 nucleotides read TGTGCCAGTAGTATCGACGCCGGGCGTGGGGAGCAGTACTTC. This translates into CASSIDAGRGEQYF. The full variable domain, rest sourced from reference TRBV19 and TRBJ2-7, is DGGITQSPKYLFRKEGQNVTLSCEQNLNHDAMYWYRQDPGQGLRLIYYSQIVNDFQKGDIAEGYSVSREKKESFPLTVTSAQKNPTAFYLCASSIDAGRGEQYFGPGTRLTVT.

This clonotype is medium-sized (0.01 to 0.1%) by share. The V gene is TRBV7-6, the J gene TRBJ2-3, with 15 nucleotides matching TRBD2. Looked up from germline, CDR1 is SGHVS and CDR2 is FNYEAQ. The CDR3 has 16 amino acids. The V and J ends lost 6 bases and 3 bases, in that order; junction bases with no gene match: 4. This CDR3 is CASSPGLAGGTDTQYF. For the CDR3, the DNA is TGTGCCAGCAGTCCAGGACTAGCGGGAGGGACAGATACGCAGTATTTT.

Remarks on this clonotype: This may be a read error: a much more frequent sequence differs by one nucleotide. This sequence joins TRBV13 and TRBJ2-5, with TRBD1 identical over 10 bases. V dropped 8 bases and J dropped 5; count of bases not matched to a gene: 5. The CDR3 sequence is 13 residues long. Germline V gene sequence: CDR1 PRHDT, CDR2 FYEKMQ (reference sequence). The CDR3 DNA follows: TGTGCCAGCGGGACAGGGGAGGGGGAGACCCAGTACTTC. It translates to CASGTGEGETQYF. Variable domain in full (rest from reference TRBV13 and TRBJ2-5): AAGVIQSPRHLIKEKRETATLKCYPIPRHDTVYWYQQGPGQDPQFLISFYEKMQSDKGSIPDRFSAQQFSDYHSELNMSSLELGDSALYFCASGTGEGETQYFGPGTRLLVL.

The chain couples TRBV20-1 to TRBJ1-5, with 9 nucleotides matching TRBD1. CDR1 and CDR2 (germline): DFQATT, SNEGSKA (reference sequence). With 4 bases clipped from V and 3 bases from J, the junction kept 1 base outside the gene matches. CDR3 length: 13 residues. DNA for the CDR3: TGCAGTGCTAACAGGGGGCCCAATCAGCCCCAGCATTTT. Its translation: CSANRGPNQPQHF.

The chain has TRBV6-5 and TRBJ1-1; 10 positions agree with TRBD1. J lost 1 base, V lost 5 bases, and 7 bases had no gene match. The CDR3 is made up of 16 amino acids. In germline, CDR1 is MNHEY, CDR2 SVGAGI. In DNA, the CDR3 is TGTGCCAGCAGTCTTGACAGGGGGCCAACGAACACTGAAGCTTTCTTT. This codes for CASSLDRGPTNTEAFF.

The chain employs TRBV6-5 and TRBJ2-5; unclear D gene. The CDR3 loop spans 15 amino acids. Germline CDR1 reads MNHEY; CDR2 reads SVGAGI. V was cut by 4 bases and J by 1 base, with 13 bases left in between. CDR3 residues: CASSSKSLLQETQYF. The CDR3 DNA follows: TGTGCCAGCAGTTCCAAAAGTCTCCTCCAAGAGACCCAGTACTTC.

This sequence joins TRBV7-2 and TRBJ2-3; 8 positions agree with TRBD1. Germline V gene sequence: CDR1 SGHTA, CDR2 FQGNSA. Unmatched junction bases numbered 2, after V lost 5 bases and J lost 4 bases. The CDR3 spans 13 residues. The CDR3 sequence is CASSDRGADTQYF. The CDR3 DNA reads as TGTGCCAGCAGCGACAGGGGCGCAGATACGCAGTATTTT. Filled out from reference TRBV7-2 and TRBJ2-3, the complete variable domain reads GAGVSQSPSNKVTEKGKDVELRCDPISGHTALYWYRQSLGQGLEFLIYFQGNSAPDKSGLPSDRFSAERTGGSVSTLTIQRTQQEDSAVYLCASSDRGADTQYFGPGTRLTVL.